The source of this T cell receptor beta chain is a study of OX40 agonist ivuxolimab in advanced cancers. Across the whole study: Patients received ivuxolimab, an agonistic anti-OX40 (CD134) antibody. At doses from 0.01 to 10 mg/kg, patients were given intravenous ivuxolimab every 2 weeks. Every patient in dose escalation had hepatocellular carcinoma, melanoma, renal cell or head and neck cancer. Study findings and constraints: Researchers did not determine the expanded peripheral T cells' antigen specificity.

This clone was counted between two and nine times. Its matching antigen is unknown. Only in-frame clones appear in the TCRdb table, and some are missing; sequencing was by immunoSEQ multiplex PCR. The repertoire consists of 4,000 to 6,500 clones, with roughly two thirds occurring once and the leading ten covering 55% to 75%. The TCR comes from an adult with an advanced solid tumor such as melanoma, head and neck, liver or kidney cancer. Sequencing used CD4+ or CD8+ T cells sorted from blood, obtained in a trial of the OX40 agonist ivuxolimab.

As DNA, the CDR3 is TGTGCCAGCAGCGTAGTGGGGACAGGGGCTGAAAAACTGTTTTTT. Its translation is CASSVVGTGAEKLFF. The chain carries TRBV9 and TRBJ1-4; 10 positions match TRBD1. This CDR3 comprises 15 residues. V gave up 0 bases and J gave up 7 bases; unmatched junction bases: 3. Germline CDR1 SGDLS, CDR2 YYNGEE.